The present T cell receptor (beta chain) was sequenced within a study of Tregs in tolerant kidney transplant recipients. Broader study findings: No direct test of biological reproducibility was done here. In tolerant patients, donor-specific Tregs outgrew total Tregs, suggesting antigen-driven expansion.

Recipients received nonmyeloablative bone marrow transplants from related graft donors, with transient mixed chimerism. Unstimulated Tregs (CD4+CD25+CD127-) and CD4+CD25- non-Tregs were sorted from PBMCs. For this clone: What it binds is unknown.

Data came from immunoSEQ multiplex PCR; TCRdb stores just in-frame clones and leaves some out. The data hold roughly 52,000 clones, with roughly nine tenths observed a single time. The junction had 5 bases not matched to a gene; V was cut back by 4 bases and J by 5 bases. Per the germline V gene, CDR1 is LNHNV and CDR2 is YYDKDF (reference sequence). The CDR3 length is 15 residues. This sequence originates from a human patient who received a combined kidney and bone marrow transplant. The T cells may come from the graft donor. The material was CD8+ T cells from blood (PBMCs), obtained 24 months after the transplant. V usage is TRBV15 and J usage is TRBJ2-1; TRBD1 agrees at 10 bases. The CDR3 spells CATSNRDRGHNEQFF. The DNA of the CDR3 is TGTGCCACCAGCAACCGGGACAGGGGCCACAATGAGCAGTTCTTC.